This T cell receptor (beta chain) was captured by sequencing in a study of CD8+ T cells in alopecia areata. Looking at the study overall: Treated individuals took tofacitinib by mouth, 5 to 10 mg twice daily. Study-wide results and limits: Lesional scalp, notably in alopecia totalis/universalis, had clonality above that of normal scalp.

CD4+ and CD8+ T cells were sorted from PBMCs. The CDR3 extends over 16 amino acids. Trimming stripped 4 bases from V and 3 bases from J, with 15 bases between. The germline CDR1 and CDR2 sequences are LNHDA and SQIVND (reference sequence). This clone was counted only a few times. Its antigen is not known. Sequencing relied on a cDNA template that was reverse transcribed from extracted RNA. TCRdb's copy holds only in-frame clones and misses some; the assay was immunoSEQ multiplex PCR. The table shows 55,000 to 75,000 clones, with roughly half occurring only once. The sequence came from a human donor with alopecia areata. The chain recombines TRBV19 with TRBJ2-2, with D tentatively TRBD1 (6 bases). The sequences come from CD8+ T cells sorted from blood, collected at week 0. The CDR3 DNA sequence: TGTGCCAGTAGTACCTACGGCAGGGGAGACACCGGGGAGCTGTTTTTT. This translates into CASSTYGRGDTGELFF.